Each of the 28 T cell receptor beta chains below was sequenced from the same sample in a study of PD-1 blockade in mismatch repair-deficient tumors. TCRdb keeps only in-frame clones here, not all; method: immunoSEQ multiplex PCR. The sample consists of about 120,000 clones, around three quarters of them appearing once. The source material was peripheral blood, sampled around 60 weeks after starting pembrolizumab. The receptor set was obtained from an adult with mismatch repair-deficient cancer.

The chain carries TRBV15 and TRBJ1-1; 9 bases fit TRBD1. CDR1 is LNHNV, CDR2 YYDKDF, per germline (reference sequence). V lost 0 bases and J lost 3; bases outside the gene matches: 8. The length of the CDR3 is 17 residues. CDR3 in amino acids: CATSRDLFTGGYTEAFF. The DNA for the CDR3 is TGTGCCACCAGCAGAGATCTTTTTACAGGGGGCTACACTGAAGCTTTCTTT.

The V call is TRBV15, the J call TRBJ2-1; 7 bases match TRBD2. The CDR3 is 16 residues long. With 1 base clipped from V and 5 bases from J, the junction kept 8 bases outside the gene matches. Germline lookup yields CDR1 LNHNV and CDR2 YYDKDF (reference sequence). As DNA, the CDR3 is TGTGCCACCAGCAGAGCGGCTAGCGGAGGGAACAATGAGCAGTTCTTC. Its translation is CATSRAASGGNNEQFF.

The chain employs TRBV30 and TRBJ1-3; 7 bases match TRBD1. The germline gives CDR1 GTSNPN, CDR2 SVGIG (reference sequence). The V segment lost 4 bases and the J segment 3 bases; nucleotides outside the gene matches: 3. CDR3 length: 13 amino acids. CDR3 in DNA: TGTGCCTGGACAGGGGGAGATGGAAACACCATATATTTT. This translates into CAWTGGDGNTIYF.

This clone was picked up a small number of times. The chain recombines TRBV6-6 with TRBJ2-1; D is tentatively TRBD1 or TRBD2 (5 bases each). Trimming took 2 bases from V and 4 from J, leaving 12 bases between them. The CDR3 spans 15 residues. Per germline, CDR1 MNHNY and CDR2 SVGAGI (reference sequence). CDR3 DNA sequence: TGTGCCAGCAGTTACGACGGGACCCCTTACAATGAGCAGTTCTTC. Its translation is CASSYDGTPYNEQFF.

The chain couples TRBV19 to TRBJ1-3; 7 nucleotides agree with TRBD1. The trim removed 10 bases at V and 2 bases at J, leaving 5 bases unmatched. The CDR3 length is 13 residues. The germline CDR1 and CDR2 sequences are LNHDA and SQIVND (reference sequence). In DNA, the CDR3 is TGTGCCACACAGGGGTACGCTGGAAACACCATATATTTT. Translated: CATQGYAGNTIYF.

V is TRBV30 and J is TRBJ1-3; D is unresolved. The germline V gene has CDR1 GTSNPN and CDR2 SVGIG (reference sequence). Trimming shortened V by 0 bases and J by 0 bases, and 3 bases separated the two germline ends. This CDR3 comprises 13 residues. CDR3 amino acids: CAWSVSSGNTIYF. The CDR3 bases are TGTGCCTGGAGTGTTAGCTCTGGAAACACCATATATTTT.

The J gene is TRBJ1-2, the V gene TRBV10-2; 7 bases are a match to TRBD1. Unmatched junction bases numbered 4, after V lost 2 bases and J lost 4 bases. This CDR3 comprises 14 residues. The germline gives CDR1 WSHSY, CDR2 SAAADI. The CDR3 protein is CASSEQQGTYGYTF. As DNA, the CDR3 is TGCGCCAGCAGTGAGCAACAGGGGACCTATGGCTACACCTTC.

The V gene is TRBV5-1, the J gene TRBJ2-6; the D gene could be TRBD1 or TRBD2 (7 bases each). The ends were cut back, 3 bases at V and 0 bases at J, with 16 bases in the middle. Looked up from germline, CDR1 is SGHRS and CDR2 is YFSETQ. This CDR3 region has 18 residues. The CDR3 is CASSSQGGTSSGANVLTF. DNA of the CDR3: TGCGCCAGCAGCTCCCAGGGGGGGACAAGCTCTGGGGCCAACGTCCTGACTTTC.

The V call is TRBV19, the J call TRBJ2-1, with TRBD2 matching 8 bases. This CDR3 comprises 12 residues. Trimming took 3 bases from V and 12 from J; bases not matched to a gene: 4. Looked up from germline, CDR1 is LNHDA and CDR2 is SQIVND (reference sequence). The CDR3 region is CASSISGGWQFF. CDR3 nucleotides: TGTGCCAGTAGTATTTCGGGAGGGTGGCAGTTCTTC.

The CDR3 protein is CASSYGRTYEQYF. The CDR3 DNA follows: TGTGCCAGCAGTTACGGCAGGACCTACGAGCAGTACTTC. V and J are TRBV6-5 and TRBJ2-7; D is uncertain. Trimming left V 2 bases short and J 2 bases short, with 7 bases between. CDR1 is MNHEY, CDR2 SVGAGI, per germline. CDR3 length: 13 residues.

The chain combines TRBV7-9 with TRBJ1-2, with 7 bases lining up with TRBD1. V lost 5 bases, J lost 4 bases, and 7 bases stayed unmatched. The length of the CDR3 is 14 residues. CDR1 is SEHNR and CDR2 is FQNEAQ in the germline V gene (reference sequence). CDR3 sequence (DNA): TGTGCCAGCAGCCCTGGACAGGAGCTCTATGGCTACACCTTC. Its protein product is CASSPGQELYGYTF. Together with reference TRBV7-9 and TRBJ1-2, the CDR3 gives the full variable domain: DTGVSQNPRHKITKRGQNVTFRCDPISEHNRLYWYRQTLGQGPEFLTYFQNEAQLEKSRLLSDRFSAERPKGSFSTLEIQRTEQGDSAMYLCASSPGQELYGYTFGSGTRLTVV.

This chain links TRBV7-2 with TRBJ2-7; no definite D call. The CDR3 covers 13 residues. The germline V gene has CDR1 SGHTA and CDR2 FQGNSA. V dropped 5 bases and J dropped 1 base, with 9 bases sitting between them. CDR3 residues: CASSLSLSYEQYF. The CDR3 region has the DNA TGTGCCAGCAGCCTGAGCTTGTCCTACGAGCAGTACTTC.

J is TRBJ2-2 and V is TRBV6-4; 7 nucleotides align to TRBD1. The V and J ends lost 6 bases and 5 bases, in that order; junction bases with no gene match: 12. The CDR3 totals 16 residues. The V gene's germline CDR1 is MRHNA and CDR2 SNTAGT. DNA of the CDR3: TGTGCCAGCAGCCCCTCGCCGACAGGGAATACCGGGGAGCTGTTTTTT. It specifies CASSPSPTGNTGELFF.

CDR3 nucleotides: TGTGCCAGCAGCTTAGGGGAGGGACGGCCTCCGACTTGGGAGCAGTTCTTC. This sequence encodes CASSLGEGRPPTWEQFF. The chain employs TRBV11-2 and TRBJ2-1; TRBD2 matches 7 bases. The CDR3 spans 17 residues. Losses at the gene ends were 1 base for V and 10 bases for J; bases not matched to a gene: 16. Germline values: CDR1 SGHAT, CDR2 FQNNGV.

This clone was recorded only once. A junction end diverges from the germline sequence, so it may reflect a read error. V and J are TRBV7-7 and TRBJ2-1; 8 bases are a match to TRBD2. The CDR3 runs to 13 residues. Germline V CDR1 and CDR2: SSHAT, FNYEAQ (reference sequence). The CDR3 protein is CASSGTSGNEQFF. The CDR3, as DNA: TGTGCTAGCAGCGGGACTAGTGGCAATGAGCAGTTCTTC.

This chain connects TRBV29-1 to TRBJ2-3, with unresolved D. Germline V gene data show CDR1 as SQVTM and CDR2 as ANQGSEA. This CDR3 is built from 12 residues. V lost 0 bases to trimming and J lost 3 bases, with 4 bases between them. The CDR3 loop reads CSVEERTDTQYF. In nucleotides, the CDR3 is TGCAGCGTTGAAGAGAGGACAGATACGCAGTATTTT.

This clone was observed a single time. The CDR3 sequence: CASKPRQGPYEQYF. CDR3 DNA: TGTGCCAGCAAACCCCGACAGGGACCCTACGAGCAGTACTTC. The chain employs TRBV27 and TRBJ2-7; 7 bases are a match to TRBD1. The CDR3 has 14 amino acids. Germline V gene lookup returns CDR1 MNHEY and CDR2 SMNVEV (reference sequence). The V and J ends lost 7 bases and 2 bases, in that order; junction bases with no gene match: 8.

This clone was observed a few times. This chain joins TRBV7-6 and TRBJ1-3, with D hard to call. This CDR3 is 16 amino acids long. The germline V and J ends were trimmed by 5 bases and 0 bases, with 14 bases remaining between them. Germline values: CDR1 SGHVS, CDR2 FNYEAQ. The CDR3 spells CASSVIPQTSGNTIYF. CDR3 bases: TGTGCCAGCAGCGTAATTCCGCAGACCTCTGGAAACACCATATATTTT.

This sequence joins TRBV9 and TRBJ2-1; the match to TRBD1 covers 8 bases. This CDR3 has 16 amino acids. Per the germline V gene, CDR1 is SGDLS and CDR2 is YYNGEE. V shed 4 bases, J shed 5 bases, and the junction held 11 bases outside the gene matches. The CDR3 loop is CASSPRGTGLNNEQFF. The CDR3 bases are TGTGCCAGCAGCCCCCGTGGGACAGGACTAAACAATGAGCAGTTCTTC.

The genes are TRBV5-4 and TRBJ2-4; TRBD2 aligns across 9 bases. Germline CDR1 SGHNT, CDR2 YYREEE (reference sequence). The CDR3 spans 16 residues. The V segment lost 3 bases and the J segment 3 bases; nucleotides outside the gene matches: 7. The CDR3 sequence is CASSSQIAGDKNIQYF. The CDR3 nucleotides read TGTGCCAGCAGCTCCCAGATAGCGGGAGACAAAAACATTCAGTACTTC. The full variable domain, rest sourced from reference TRBV5-4 and TRBJ2-4, is ETGVTQSPTHLIKTRGQQVTLRCSSQSGHNTVSWYQQALGQGPQFIFQYYREEENGRGNFPPRFSGLQFPNYSSELNVNALELDDSALYLCASSSQIAGDKNIQYFGAGTRLSVL.

As DNA, the CDR3 is TGTGCCAGCAGTGTGGGACAAGGGTATGGCTACACCTTC. Translating gives CASSVGQGYGYTF. The chain recombines TRBV6-1 with TRBJ1-2; a weak D match, TRBD1 (6 bases). The ends were cut back, 4 bases at V and 5 bases at J, with 11 bases in the middle. This CDR3 is built from 13 residues. CDR1 and CDR2 (germline): MNHNS, SASEGT.

This chain joins TRBV7-9 and TRBJ1-3; 9 bases map to TRBD1. The trim removed 5 bases at V and 3 bases at J, leaving 8 bases unmatched. The CDR3 is 16 amino acids. CDR1 and CDR2 (germline): SEHNR, FQNEAQ (reference sequence). In nucleotides, the CDR3 is TGTGCCAGCAGCCCACGGGACAGGGATCGTGGAAACACCATATATTTT. Protein product: CASSPRDRDRGNTIYF.

CDR3 nucleotides: TGTGCCAGCAGCATCGACGAGACAGATACGCAGTATTTT. Translated: CASSIDETDTQYF. The chain is built from TRBV7-2 and TRBJ2-3, with D unclear. The CDR3 has 13 amino acids. With 5 bases removed from V and 3 bases from J, the gap between germline ends came to 9 bases. Germline CDR1 and CDR2: SGHTA and FQGNSA.

The V gene is TRBV19, the J gene TRBJ2-5; D gene uncertain. Trimming took 4 bases from V and 3 from J, leaving 9 bases between them. Looked up from germline, CDR1 is LNHDA and CDR2 is SQIVND (reference sequence). This CDR3 is built from 13 residues. CDR3 bases: TGTGCCAGTAGTAGCCAAGCGAAAGAGACCCAGTACTTC. This gives the protein CASSSQAKETQYF.

The chain employs TRBV19 and TRBJ1-3, with D hard to call. There are 13 residues in the CDR3. Germline V gene lookup returns CDR1 LNHDA and CDR2 SQIVND (reference sequence). Deletions cut 5 bases from V and 2 bases from J, with 7 bases between. CDR3 nucleotides: TGTGCCAGTAGTCCCTCACCTGGAAACACCATATATTTT. Its translation: CASSPSPGNTIYF.

This clone was counted a single time. The rearrangement joins TRBV7-6 to TRBJ1-5; 7 nucleotides match TRBD1. Germline CDR1 is SGHVS and CDR2 is FNYEAQ. J gave up 9 bases and V 4 bases, and 6 bases lay outside the gene matches. This CDR3 region has 13 residues. CDR3 DNA: TGTGCCAGCAGCTCCGGGACAGCGTCGCCCCAGCATTTT. This codes for CASSSGTASPQHF.

The CDR3 sequence is CASSRRREATDTQYF. DNA for the CDR3: TGTGCCAGTAGTCGCCGGCGGGAGGCCACAGATACGCAGTATTTT. V usage is TRBV19 and J usage is TRBJ2-3, with TRBD2 matching 8 bases. CDR1 and CDR2 from the germline V gene are LNHDA and SQIVND (reference sequence). V gave up 5 bases and J gave up 2 bases; unmatched junction bases: 6. This CDR3 region has 15 residues.

This clone turned up a few times. J is TRBJ2-5 and V is TRBV10-3; D remains unclear. The V end lost 4 bases, the J end lost 2 bases, and 8 bases lay between the germline ends. The CDR3 is made up of 13 amino acids. Germline V gene sequence: CDR1 ENHRY, CDR2 SYGVKD. In nucleotides, the CDR3 is TGTGCCATCAGTGCGGCAGGTCAAGAGACCCAGTACTTC. Translation gives CAISAAGQETQYF.